The 6 T cell receptor beta chains presented below share a single source sample, sequenced in a study of cytomegalovirus exposure and HLA in healthy donors. Researchers ran the PCR with 60 Vbeta and 13 Jbeta primers. Profiled with immunoSEQ multiplex PCR; TCRdb holds only in-frame clones, not every one. The sample has about 93,000 clones, around four fifths seen once. The sequencing input was PBMCs. Receptor source: a boy aged 5 to 17 in good health and CMV-seronegative.

This clone occurred once. This chain connects TRBV30 to TRBJ1-1, with D hard to call. V dropped 8 bases and J dropped 3 bases, with 10 bases sitting between them. Germline CDR1 and CDR2: GTSNPN and SVGIG (reference sequence). The CDR3 is 11 residues long. CDR3 sequence: CAQRRDTEAFF. In DNA form, the CDR3 reads TGTGCCCAGCGGAGGGACACTGAAGCTTTCTTT.

The rearrangement links TRBV6-5 to TRBJ1-6; TRBD1 aligns across 8 bases. CDR3 size: 15 residues. Looked up from germline, CDR1 is MNHEY and CDR2 is SVGAGI. The V segment lost 7 bases and the J segment 5 bases; nucleotides outside the gene matches: 7. CDR3 DNA sequence: TGTGCCAGCATGCGGCAGGGGGCCCATAATTCACCCCTCCACTTT. Translated: CASMRQGAHNSPLHF.

The V call is TRBV6-5, the J call TRBJ2-1, with 9 bases matching TRBD2. J gave up 9 bases and V 10 bases, and 13 bases lay outside the gene matches. Germline V gene data show CDR1 as MNHEY and CDR2 as SVGAGI. The length of the CDR3 is 14 residues. The CDR3 sequence is CAIRNLAGDGEQFF. The CDR3 DNA sequence: TGTGCCATCCGGAACTTAGCGGGGGACGGTGAGCAGTTCTTC.

V gene TRBV30 combines with J gene TRBJ1-2, with D perhaps TRBD1 (5 bases). V was shortened by 2 bases and J by 8 bases, with 12 bases between the two germline ends. Germline loops: CDR1 GTSNPN, CDR2 SVGIG (reference sequence). CDR3 length equals 12 residues. The CDR3 reads CAWSHGGEGYTF. CDR3 coding DNA: TGTGCCTGGAGTCACGGGGGGGAAGGCTACACCTTC.

This chain joins TRBV6-6 and TRBJ1-5, with 11 bases that match TRBD1. Germline V CDR1 and CDR2: MNHNY, SVGAGI (reference sequence). V lost 4 bases, J lost 9 bases, and 8 bases stayed unmatched. The CDR3 is 15 residues long. This CDR3 is CASSSGQGDHLPQHF. The CDR3 nucleotides are TGTGCCAGCAGTTCGGGACAGGGGGACCATCTGCCCCAGCATTTT.

CDR3 coding DNA: TGTGCCACCAGTTTCGGACACAGGAACACTGAAGCTTTCTTT. This gives the protein CATSFGHRNTEAFF. The genes are TRBV15 and TRBJ1-1, with D maybe TRBD1 (5 bases). Germline V gives CDR1 LNHNV, CDR2 YYDKDF (reference sequence). Between the trimmed V and J ends, which lost 6 bases and 1 base, there was a span of 12 bases. The CDR3 covers 14 residues.